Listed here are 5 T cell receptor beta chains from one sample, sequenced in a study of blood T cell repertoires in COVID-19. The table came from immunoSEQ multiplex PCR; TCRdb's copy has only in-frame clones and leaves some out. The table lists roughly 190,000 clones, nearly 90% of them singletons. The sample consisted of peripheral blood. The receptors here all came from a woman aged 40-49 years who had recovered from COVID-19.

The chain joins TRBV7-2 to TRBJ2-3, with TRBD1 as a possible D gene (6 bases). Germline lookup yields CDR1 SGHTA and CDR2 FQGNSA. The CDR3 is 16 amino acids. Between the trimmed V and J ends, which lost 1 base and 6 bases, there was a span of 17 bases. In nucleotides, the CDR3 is TGTGCCAGCAGCTTAGTAGGCAGGGGAGTTGGGGATACGCAGTATTTT. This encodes CASSLVGRGVGDTQYF.

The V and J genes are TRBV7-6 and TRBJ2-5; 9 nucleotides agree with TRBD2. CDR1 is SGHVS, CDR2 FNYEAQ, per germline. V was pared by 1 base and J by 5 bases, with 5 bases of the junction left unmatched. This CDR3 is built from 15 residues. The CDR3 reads CASSLGVLAGETQYF. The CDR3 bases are TGTGCCAGCAGCTTAGGGGTTCTAGCGGGGGAGACCCAGTACTTC.

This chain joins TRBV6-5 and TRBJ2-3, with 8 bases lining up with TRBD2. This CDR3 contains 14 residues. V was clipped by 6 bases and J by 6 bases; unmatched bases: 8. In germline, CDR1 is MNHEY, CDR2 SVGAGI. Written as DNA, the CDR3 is TGTGCCAGCAGCCCACCCCCGGGGGGGGATACGCAGTATTTT. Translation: CASSPPPGGDTQYF.

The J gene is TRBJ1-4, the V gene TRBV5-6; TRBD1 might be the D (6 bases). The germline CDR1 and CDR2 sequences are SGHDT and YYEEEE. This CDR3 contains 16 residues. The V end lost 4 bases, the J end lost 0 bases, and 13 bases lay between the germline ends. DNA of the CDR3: TGTGCCAGCAGCCCTTGGACAGCAACAACTAATGAAAAACTGTTTTTT. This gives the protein CASSPWTATTNEKLFF.

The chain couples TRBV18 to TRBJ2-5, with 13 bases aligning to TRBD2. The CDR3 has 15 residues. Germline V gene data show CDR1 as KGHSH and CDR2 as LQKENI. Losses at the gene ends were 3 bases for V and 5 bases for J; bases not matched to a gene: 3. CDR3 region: CASSPETSGRETQYF. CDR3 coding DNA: TGTGCCAGCTCACCCGAGACTAGCGGGAGGGAGACCCAGTACTTC.